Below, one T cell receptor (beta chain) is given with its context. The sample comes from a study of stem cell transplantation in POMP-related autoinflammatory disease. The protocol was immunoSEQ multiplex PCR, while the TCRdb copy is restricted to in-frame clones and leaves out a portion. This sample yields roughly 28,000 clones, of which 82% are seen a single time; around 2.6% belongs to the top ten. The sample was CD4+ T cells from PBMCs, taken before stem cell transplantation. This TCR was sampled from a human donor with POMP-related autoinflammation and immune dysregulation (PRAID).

The CDR3: CASSSQPETQYF. CDR3 sequence (DNA): TGTGCCAGCAGCTCGCAGCCGGAGACCCAGTACTTC. The V gene is TRBV7-3, the J gene TRBJ2-5; D not resolved. This CDR3 region has 12 residues. CDR1 is SGHTA and CDR2 is FQGTGA in the germline V gene. V was cut by 4 bases and J by 5 bases, with 8 bases left in between.